This TCR beta chain was sequenced during a study of shared clonotypes between healthy human individuals. Notes on this clone: The antigen is unknown.

The CDR3 has 16 amino acids. V shed 5 bases and J 5 bases; nucleotides not matched to a gene: 9. Germline values: CDR1 MNHEY, CDR2 SMNVEV (reference sequence). It was across several immunoSEQ plates that each subset's genomic DNA was evenly split. Original methodology: Junction-only sequences without quality scores came from ImmunoSEQ, so filtering differed. Using immunoSEQ multiplex PCR, the repertoire was profiled, and TCRdb retains in-frame clones only, with some absent. That table supplies the V and J calls and clone size; D and trimming were determined from the DNA. The sample records around 480,000 clones, almost 80% being singletons. General study results and limits: Blood was the only sampled material, and tissue repertoires likely differ.

Every contributor of samples was a Caucasian grown-up residing in Nashville, Tennessee. Sequencing was carried out using PBMCs. The V call is TRBV27, the J call TRBJ1-1; TRBD1 matches 12 bases. This TCR derives from a woman in her forties in good health. Some clones in this sample may be carry-over from other donors' samples. Here the CDR3 reads CASSRGQGALRTEAFF. CDR3 DNA: TGTGCCAGCAGTCGGGGACAGGGGGCCTTGAGGACTGAAGCTTTCTTT.